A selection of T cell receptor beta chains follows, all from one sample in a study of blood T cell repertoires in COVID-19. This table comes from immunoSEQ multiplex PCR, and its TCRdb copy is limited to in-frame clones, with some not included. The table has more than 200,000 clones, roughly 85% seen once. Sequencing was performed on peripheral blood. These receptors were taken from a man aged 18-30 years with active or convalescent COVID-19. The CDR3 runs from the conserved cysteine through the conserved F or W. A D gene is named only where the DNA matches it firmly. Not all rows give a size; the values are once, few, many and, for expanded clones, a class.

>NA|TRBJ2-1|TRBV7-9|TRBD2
CASSLHFFLAGGPKNEQFF
TGTGCCAGCAGCTTACACTTTTTCCTGGCGGGAGGGCCTAAGAATGAGCAGTTCTTC
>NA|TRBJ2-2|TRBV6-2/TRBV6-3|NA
CASSRDATGELFF
TGTGCCAGCAGTAGAGATGCCACCGGGGAGCTGTTTTTT
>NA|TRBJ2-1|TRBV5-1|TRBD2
CASSLGLAESNEQFF
TGCGCCAGCAGCCTGGGACTAGCGGAGTCTAATGAGCAGTTCTTC
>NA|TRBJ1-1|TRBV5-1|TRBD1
CASSLVQGARGTEAFF
TGCGCCAGCAGCTTGGTACAGGGGGCGCGGGGCACTGAAGCTTTCTTT
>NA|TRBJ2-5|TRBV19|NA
CASSTQQGSGKTQYF
TGTGCCAGTAGTACCCAACAGGGTTCGGGAAAGACCCAGTACTTC
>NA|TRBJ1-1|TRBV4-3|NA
CASSQELGGNTEAFF
TGCGCCAGCAGCCAAGAACTGGGGGGGAACACTGAAGCTTTCTTT
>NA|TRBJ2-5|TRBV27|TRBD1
CASSTGTGVWETQYF
TGTGCCAGCAGCACCGGGACAGGGGTTTGGGAGACCCAGTACTTC
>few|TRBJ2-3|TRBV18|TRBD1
CASSPVMGQNTDTQYF
TGTGCCAGCTCACCAGTAATGGGACAGAACACAGATACGCAGTATTTT
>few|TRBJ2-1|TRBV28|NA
CASSPLTGDRYNEQFF
TGTGCCAGCAGTCCCTTGACAGGAGATCGATACAATGAGCAGTTCTTC
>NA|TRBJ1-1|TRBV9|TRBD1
CASSVGTGSIIYTEAFF
TGTGCCAGCAGCGTTGGGACAGGGAGTATTATTTACACTGAAGCTTTCTTT
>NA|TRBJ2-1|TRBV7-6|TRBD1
CASSLATGGSYNEQFF
TGTGCCAGCAGCTTAGCGACAGGGGGTTCCTACAATGAGCAGTTCTTC
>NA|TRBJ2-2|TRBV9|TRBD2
CASGGSGGAATGELFF
TGTGCCAGCGGCGGTAGCGGGGGGGCGGCCACCGGGGAGCTGTTTTTT
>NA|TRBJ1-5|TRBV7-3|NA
CASSLDGGKNQPQHF
TGTGCCAGCAGCTTAGATGGGGGGAAAAATCAGCCCCAGCATTTT
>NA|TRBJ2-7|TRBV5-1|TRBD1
CASSGGQGPSYEQYF
TGCGCCAGCAGCGGGGGACAGGGGCCATCCTACGAGCAGTACTTC
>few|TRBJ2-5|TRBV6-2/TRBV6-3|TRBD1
CASSYLPGQGRGTQYF
TGTGCCAGCAGTTACCTTCCGGGACAGGGAAGGGGGACCCAGTACTTC
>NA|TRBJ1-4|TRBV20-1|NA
CSASVGTEKLFF
TGCAGTGCTAGTGTCGGTACTGAAAAACTGTTTTTT
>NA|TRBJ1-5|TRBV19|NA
CASSIGPRRASNQPQHF
TGTGCCAGTAGTATTGGTCCGCGCCGCGCCTCAAATCAGCCCCAGCATTTT
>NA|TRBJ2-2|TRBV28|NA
CASSSERERATGELFF
TGTGCCAGCAGTTCGGAACGGGAGCGTGCCACCGGGGAGCTGTTTTTT
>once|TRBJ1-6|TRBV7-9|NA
CASSFLNSPLHF
TGTGCCAGCAGCTTCTTGAATTCACCCCTCCACTTT
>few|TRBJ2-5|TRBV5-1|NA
CASSLGSGTKQETQYF
TGCGCCAGCAGCTTGGGGTCAGGGACAAAACAAGAGACCCAGTACTTC
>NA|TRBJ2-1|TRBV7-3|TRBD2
CASSLTPASGRNEQFF
TGTGCCAGCAGCTTAACTCCGGCTAGCGGGAGGAATGAGCAGTTCTTC
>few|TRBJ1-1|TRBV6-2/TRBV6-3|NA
CASSLQIMNTEAFF
TGTGCCAGCAGTTTACAGATCATGAACACTGAAGCTTTCTTT
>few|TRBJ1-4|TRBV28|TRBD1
CASLTGGTTNEKLFF
TGTGCCAGCTTGACAGGGGGGACAACTAATGAAAAACTGTTTTTT
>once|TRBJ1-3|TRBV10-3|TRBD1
CAISDRGTGAGNTIYF
TGTGCCATCAGTGACCGAGGGACAGGGGCTGGAAACACCATATATTTT
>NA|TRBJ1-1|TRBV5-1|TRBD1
CASRLGTAIGAFF
TGCGCCAGCAGACTTGGGACAGCGATTGGAGCTTTCTTT
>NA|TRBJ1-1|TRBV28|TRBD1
CASSIRQGKGDTEAFF
TGTGCCAGCAGTATCCGACAGGGGAAAGGGGACACTGAAGCTTTCTTT
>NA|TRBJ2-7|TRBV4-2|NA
CASSRRLTGSPYEQYF
TGTGCCAGCAGCCGAAGGCTAACAGGGTCTCCCTACGAGCAGTACTTC
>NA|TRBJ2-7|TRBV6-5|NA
CASPQGEQYF
TGTGCCAGTCCTCAGGGAGAGCAGTACTTC
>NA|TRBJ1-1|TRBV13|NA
CASSRLANTEAFF
TGTGCCAGCAGCCGATTGGCGAACACTGAAGCTTTCTTT
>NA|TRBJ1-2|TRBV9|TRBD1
CASSQQGKRGYTF
TGTGCCAGCAGCCAACAGGGGAAACGCGGCTACACCTTC
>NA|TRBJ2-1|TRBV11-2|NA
CASSFQTRTDEQFF
TGTGCCAGCAGCTTCCAGACTAGAACCGATGAGCAGTTCTTC
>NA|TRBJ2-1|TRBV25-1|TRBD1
CATRDSRAYNEQFF
TGTGCCACCAGGGACAGCCGAGCCTACAATGAGCAGTTCTTC
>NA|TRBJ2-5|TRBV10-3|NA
CAISRGEVFQETQYF
TGTGCCATCAGTCGGGGAGAGGTGTTCCAAGAGACCCAGTACTTC
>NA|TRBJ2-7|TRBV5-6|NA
CASSYGLGSYEQYF
TGTGCCAGCAGTTACGGACTCGGCTCCTACGAGCAGTACTTC
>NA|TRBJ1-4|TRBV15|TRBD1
CATSRDKSLTGGREKLFF
TGTGCCACCAGCAGAGACAAGAGTCTAACAGGGGGTAGGGAAAAACTGTTTTTT
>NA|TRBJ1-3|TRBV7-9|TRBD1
CASTPQGVGGPSSGNTIYF
TGTGCCAGCACCCCCCAAGGGGTAGGGGGCCCTAGCTCTGGAAACACCATATATTTT
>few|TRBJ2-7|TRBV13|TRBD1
CASSSTDSLGQGASFYEQYF
TGTGCCAGCAGCTCCACCGATTCGCTTGGACAGGGGGCGAGCTTCTACGAGCAGTACTTC
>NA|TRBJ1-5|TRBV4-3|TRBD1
CASSPHARQGGNQPQHF
TGCGCCAGCAGCCCGCACGCCCGACAGGGGGGGAATCAGCCCCAGCATTTT
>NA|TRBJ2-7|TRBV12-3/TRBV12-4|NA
CASSHTTYEQYF
TGTGCCAGCAGTCATACTACCTACGAGCAGTACTTC
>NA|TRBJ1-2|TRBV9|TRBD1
CASSALDRSGYGYTF
TGTGCCAGCAGCGCCCTGGACAGGTCAGGCTATGGCTACACCTTC
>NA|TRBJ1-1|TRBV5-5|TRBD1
CASSFDRANTEAFF
TGTGCCAGCAGCTTCGACAGGGCCAACACTGAAGCTTTCTTT
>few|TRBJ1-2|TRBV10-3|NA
CAIQGNGDYGYTF
TGTGCCATACAGGGTAACGGCGACTATGGCTACACCTTC
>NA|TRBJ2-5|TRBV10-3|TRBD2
CAISETSGQETQYF
TGTGCCATCAGTGAGACTAGCGGACAAGAGACCCAGTACTTC
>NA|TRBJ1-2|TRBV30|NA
CAHRVRYGYTF
TGTGCCCACAGGGTCCGGTATGGCTACACCTTC
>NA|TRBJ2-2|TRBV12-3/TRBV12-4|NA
CASKLSGELFF
TGTGCCAGCAAACTGTCCGGGGAGCTGTTTTTT
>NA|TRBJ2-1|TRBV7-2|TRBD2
CASSLWPSGREGNEQFF
TGTGCCAGCAGCTTATGGCCTAGCGGGAGGGAAGGAAATGAGCAGTTCTTC
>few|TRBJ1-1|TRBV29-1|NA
CSVVSSGVRTFF
TGCAGCGTTGTCTCATCAGGGGTCCGGACCTTCTTT